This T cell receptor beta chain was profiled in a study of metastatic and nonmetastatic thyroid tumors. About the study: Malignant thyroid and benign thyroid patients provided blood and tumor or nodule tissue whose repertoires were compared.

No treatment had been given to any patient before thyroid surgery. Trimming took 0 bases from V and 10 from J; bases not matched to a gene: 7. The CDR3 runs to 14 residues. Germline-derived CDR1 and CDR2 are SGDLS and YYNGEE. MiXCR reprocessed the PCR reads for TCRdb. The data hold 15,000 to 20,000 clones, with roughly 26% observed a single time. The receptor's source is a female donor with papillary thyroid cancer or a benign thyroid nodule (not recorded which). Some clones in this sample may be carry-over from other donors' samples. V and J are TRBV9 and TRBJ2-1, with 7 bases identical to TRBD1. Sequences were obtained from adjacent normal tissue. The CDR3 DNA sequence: TGTGCCAGCAGCGTAGACCAGACAGGGAACGAGCAGTTCTTC. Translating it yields CASSVDQTGNEQFF. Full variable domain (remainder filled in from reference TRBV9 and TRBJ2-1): DSGVTQTPKHLITATGQRVTLRCSPRSGDLSVYWYQQSLDQGLQFLIQYYNGEERAKGNILERFSAQQFPDLHSELNLSSLELGDSALYFCASSVDQTGNEQFFGPGTRLTVL.